This is a list of T cell receptor beta chains from one sample in a study of blood T cell repertoires in COVID-19. Measured with immunoSEQ multiplex PCR; TCRdb has only the in-frame clones, and not every one. Of about 50,000 clones in the sample, about nine tenths were seen once. Sequencing was done on a sample of peripheral blood. The source is a man between 40 and 49 years old with acute or convalescent COVID-19. The CDR3 runs from the conserved cysteine through the conserved F or W. Fields, in order: D gene, J gene, clone size, V gene, CDR3 DNA, CDR3 protein. A D gene is named only where the DNA matches it firmly. Not all rows give a size; the values are once, few, many and, for expanded clones, a class.

TRBD1 | TRBJ1-1 | . | TRBV27 | TGTGCCAGCAGTTCCAGGGGGTACGGCACTGAAGCTTTCTTT | CASSSRGYGTEAFF
. | TRBJ1-6 | . | TRBV27 | TGTGCCAGCAGTTTAAGCGGTTTTCGGGCCCTCCACTTT | CASSLSGFRALHF
TRBD1 | TRBJ1-5 | . | TRBV5-6 | TGTGCCAGCAGCTTGCGACAGGGGGTTCAGCCCCAGCATTTT | CASSLRQGVQPQHF
TRBD2 | TRBJ2-7 | . | TRBV18 | TGTGCCAGCTTACCAGAAGCGGGAGGGTTGACAACCTACGAGCAGTACTTC | CASLPEAGGLTTYEQYF
. | TRBJ1-4 | . | TRBV6-6 | TGTGCCAGCAGTTACCAGATTAATGAAAAACTGTTTTTT | CASSYQINEKLFF
. | TRBJ2-7 | . | TRBV19 | TGTGCCAGTAGTATTGGACACGAGGAGCAGTACTTC | CASSIGHEEQYF
TRBD2 | TRBJ2-7 | once | TRBV19 | TGTGCCAGTAGTATGGGAGCGGGAGGGCCCTACGAGCAGTACTTC | CASSMGAGGPYEQYF
. | TRBJ1-5 | . | TRBV2 | TGTGCCAGCAGTGAAGGGGCAGCTAGCAATCAGCCCCAGCATTTT | CASSEGAASNQPQHF
. | TRBJ1-1 | . | TRBV6-5 | TGTGCCAGCAGTTACAGGGACTTGAACACTGAAGCTTTCTTT | CASSYRDLNTEAFF
. | TRBJ2-1 | . | TRBV7-2 | TGTGCCAGCAGCCCGTACAATGAGCAGTTCTTC | CASSPYNEQFF
TRBD1 | TRBJ1-1 | . | TRBV9 | TGTGCCAGCACCCAGGGGGCGGACAACGCTGAAGCTTTCTTT | CASTQGADNAEAFF
TRBD1 | TRBJ2-1 | . | TRBV7-3 | TGTGCCAGCAGCCGAGGTCTCCCGGGACAGGGGGGGTATGAGCAGTTCTTC | CASSRGLPGQGGYEQFF
. | TRBJ1-1 | . | TRBV6-4 | TGTGCCAGCAGTGACGGGAGAAAGGCTGAAGCTTTCTTT | CASSDGRKAEAFF
. | TRBJ1-2 | . | TRBV7-2 | TGTGCCAGCAGCTTAGGAGGCCAGGGTGCTGACTACACCTTC | CASSLGGQGADYTF
. | TRBJ2-7 | once | TRBV2 | TGTGCCAGCACCCGAGGGTCCTACGAGCAGTACTTC | CASTRGSYEQYF
TRBD1 | TRBJ1-1 | . | TRBV25-1 | TGTGCCAGCAGTGTGGGACAGGGGGTTTGGGGAGAAGCTTTCTTT | CASSVGQGVWGEAFF
TRBD1 | TRBJ2-2 | . | TRBV30 | TGTGCCTCCCCGGGACAGCATAACACCGGGGAGCTGTTTTTT | CASPGQHNTGELFF
TRBD1 | TRBJ1-2 | . | TRBV30 | TGTGCCTGGAACCTAGGGACAGGCTATGGCTACACCTTC | CAWNLGTGYGYTF
TRBD1 | TRBJ2-6 | . | TRBV14 | TGTGCCAGCAGCCAGGACAGGCTCTCTGGGGCCAACGTCCTGACTTTC | CASSQDRLSGANVLTF
. | TRBJ2-1 | . | TRBV7-9 | TGTGCCAGCAGCTTAGCAGGAAGGAGTCGTACCTACAATGAGCAGTTCTTC | CASSLAGRSRTYNEQFF
. | TRBJ1-1 | . | TRBV3-1/TRBV3-2 | TGTGCCAGCAGCGAGGACGGCCGAGGGGGCACTGAAGCTTTCTTT | CASSEDGRGGTEAFF
TRBD2 | TRBJ2-1 | . | TRBV2 | TGTGCCAGCAGGTGGGAGAGGGGAGGGGAGCAGTTCTTC | CASRWERGGEQFF
TRBD2 | TRBJ2-3 | few | TRBV2 | TGTGCCAGCAGTGAAATACTGGCGGGAGGCCCCACAGATACGCAGTATTTT | CASSEILAGGPTDTQYF
. | TRBJ1-1 | few | TRBV5-1 | TGCGCCAGCAGCTTGGGGCACGGGAAGGGTGAAGCTTTCTTT | CASSLGHGKGEAFF
. | TRBJ2-1 | . | TRBV5-1 | TGCGCCAGCAGCTTACGGGAAGGTGCCGGAGGTGAGCAGTTCTTC | CASSLREGAGGEQFF
. | TRBJ1-2 | . | TRBV5-1 | TGCGCCAGCAGCGGGATAGGGGATGGTGGCTACACCTTC | CASSGIGDGGYTF